A selection of T cell receptor beta chains follows, all from one sample in a study of response to subunit inactivated influenza vaccine. One entry per CDR3 protein, called by TCRdb with MiXCR from the RT-PCR reads. The sample holds fewer than 650,000 distinct CDR3 sequences, 10% to 15% seen once. The sample was PBMCs from blood, taken roughly 45 days after vaccination. Receptors originate from a man in his fifties or sixties who received an inactivated influenza vaccine. Both conserved end residues are part of each CDR3. A D gene is named only where the DNA matches it firmly. Some rows mark clone size as missing; the rest say once, few, many or name a class of expanded clone.

clone size,J gene,CDR3 length,D gene,V gene,CDR3 protein,CDR3 DNA
NA,TRBJ1-2,15,TRBD1,TRBV7-8,CASSNRQGTNYGYTF,TGTGCCAGCAGCAATAGACAGGGGACTAACTATGGCTACACCTTC
few,TRBJ2-3,14,NA,TRBV7-9,CASSFGPAPDTQYF,TGTGCCAGCAGCTTCGGACCCGCGCCAGATACGCAGTATTTT
few,TRBJ2-1,16,NA,TRBV9,CASSVAGAGSVDEQFF,TGTGCCAGCAGCGTAGCGGGGGCGGGAAGTGTCGATGAGCAGTTCTTC
many,TRBJ1-6,16,NA,TRBV5-1,CASSSGTTKGSSPLHF,TGCGCCAGCAGCTCCGGGACAACCAAAGGTAGTTCACCCCTCCACTTT
NA,TRBJ2-7,13,NA,TRBV3-1,CASSQVRSNEQYF,TGTGCCAGCAGCCAAGTGAGGAGCAACGAGCAGTACTTC
NA,TRBJ2-3,15,NA,TRBV29-1,CSVEGGTSSTDTQYF,TGCAGCGTTGAAGGCGGGACCTCTAGCACAGATACGCAGTATTTT
few,TRBJ2-2,15,NA,TRBV28,CASSLAAANTGELFF,TGTGCCAGCAGTTTAGCGGCGGCGAACACCGGGGAGCTGTTTTTT
NA,TRBJ2-1,18,NA,TRBV6-2/TRBV6-3,CASSYRLNGPSSYNEQFF,TGTGCCAGCAGTTATCGTTTGAACGGGCCGAGCTCCTACAATGAGCAGTTCTTC
many,TRBJ1-6,14,NA,TRBV25-1,CASSESGYASPLHF,TGTGCCAGCAGTGAATCGGGGTATGCGTCACCCCTCCACTTT
NA,TRBJ2-2,11,NA,TRBV6-5,CASGYVGELFF,TGTGCCAGCGGCTACGTCGGGGAGCTGTTTTTT
few,TRBJ2-5,14,TRBD2,TRBV20-1,CSARRPRLGRAQYF,TGCAGTGCTAGGAGGCCCCGCCTGGGGAGGGCCCAGTACTTC
few,TRBJ2-1,13,NA,TRBV29-1,CSVERSGDLEQFF,TGCAGCGTTGAACGATCAGGGGATCTTGAGCAGTTCTTC
few,TRBJ1-5,17,TRBD1,TRBV14,CASSPETGTDSNQPQHF,TGTGCCAGCAGCCCAGAAACCGGGACAGATAGCAATCAGCCCCAGCATTTT
many,TRBJ2-2,16,NA,TRBV4-2,CASSQDPETRTGELFF,TGTGCCAGCAGCCAAGACCCAGAGACACGTACCGGGGAGCTGTTTTTT
many,TRBJ1-2,14,NA,TRBV6-6,CASLPGGVVYGYTF,TGTGCCAGCTTACCGGGGGGAGTAGTCTATGGCTACACCTTC
NA,TRBJ1-3,13,NA,TRBV7-9,CASSTAPGNTIYF,TGTGCCAGCAGTACCGCCCCTGGAAACACCATATATTTT
few,TRBJ2-7,14,NA,TRBV28,CASSPTLGSYEQYF,TGTGCCAGCAGTCCTACTCTAGGATCCTACGAGCAGTACTTC
many,TRBJ2-3,14,TRBD2,TRBV29-1,CSVDTSGNTDTQYF,TGCAGCGTCGACACTAGCGGCAACACAGATACGCAGTATTTT
NA,TRBJ2-3,16,TRBD2,TRBV4-2,CASSPRARGGGGTQYF,TGTGCCAGCAGCCCGCGAGCGCGGGGGGGAGGGGGTACGCAGTATTTT
NA,TRBJ2-5,16,TRBD2,TRBV2,CASSHPQAGGSETQYF,TGTGCCAGTTCCCACCCGCAAGCGGGAGGGTCAGAGACCCAGTACTTC
few,TRBJ2-3,14,NA,TRBV4-2,CASSQDKAADTQYF,TGTGCCAGCAGCCAAGATAAGGCGGCAGATACGCAGTATTTT
many,TRBJ2-7,12,NA,TRBV6-2/TRBV6-3,CASSFGRLEQYF,TGTGCCAGCAGTTTTGGAAGACTCGAGCAGTACTTC